The clone carrying this TCR beta chain appeared once. The antigen is not known. The source of the sample is a study of vaccination effects on CD4 cells after COVID-19. For the study at large: Samples that were drawn after vaccination came a median of 72 days after the second dose. The study, taken as a whole, reports: Early post-infection timepoints were absent, and convalescent patients were few. Predominantly, the post-vaccine spike-reactive clones of convalescents comprised new vaccine-induced clones.

The CDR3 is made up of 17 amino acids. Trimming took 1 base from V and 4 from J, leaving 18 bases between them. Germline-derived CDR1 and CDR2 are MNHEY and SMNVEV (reference sequence). The protocol was immunoSEQ multiplex PCR, while the TCRdb copy is restricted to in-frame clones and leaves out a portion. The table shows some 14,000 clones, with over 60% occurring only once. Before sequencing took place, the ViraFEST assay used viral peptide pools to expand antigen-specific CD4+ T cells. Investigators separated out CD4+ T cells once approximately 11 days of culture had passed. PCR-confirmed SARS-CoV-2 infection occurred in the person between March and December 2020. BNT162b2 vaccine or mRNA-1273 vaccine was given to participants in two doses.

The chain links TRBV27 to TRBJ2-3; possible D gene TRBD2, 6 bases. The sample here was CD4+ T cells from PBMCs cultured with HCoV-NL63 spike peptides, taken after COVID-19 vaccination. The TCR sequence derives from a human donor who had a prior SARS-CoV-2 infection. The CDR3 DNA reads TGTGCCAGCAGTTTATTGACGATGGGACTTGGGGCAGATACGCAGTATTTT. Protein sequence: CASSLLTMGLGADTQYF.